These 5 T cell receptor beta chains were sequenced from one sample in a study of T cells after yellow fever vaccination. TCRdb used MiXCR to reprocess the 5' RACE reads, holding one entry per CDR3 protein. This table has 500,000 to 650,000 distinct CDR3 sequences, roughly a sixth appearing once. The input for sequencing was PBMCs, taken 4 to 6 days after the first yellow fever vaccination. The receptors derive from a man aged 18 to 29 who received the YFV17D yellow fever vaccine.

The chain has TRBV30 and TRBJ1-1, with D perhaps matching TRBD1 (5 bases). V was cut by 0 bases and J by 9 bases, with 8 bases left in between. There are 11 residues in the CDR3. Germline-derived CDR1 and CDR2 are GTSNPN and SVGIG (reference sequence). As DNA, the CDR3 is TGTGCCTGGAGTGTACAGGAACAAGCTTTCTTT. This gives the protein CAWSVQEQAFF.

The chain couples TRBV23-1 to TRBJ2-2; D unresolved. TRBV23-1 is designated an ORF whose function remains uncertain. This CDR3 is 14 amino acids long. V was shortened by 0 bases and J by 6 bases, with 8 bases between the two germline ends. The CDR3 DNA is TGCGCCAGCAGTCAATCAATGAGTTCCGGGGAGCTGTTTTTT. As protein: CASSQSMSSGELFF.

This clonotype was seen only a few times. This chain links TRBV10-3 with TRBJ1-1; 8 bases fit TRBD1. Trimming cost V 8 bases and J 10 bases; bases outside gene matches: 6. This CDR3 spans 11 amino acids. Germline CDR1 is ENHRY and CDR2 is SYGVKD. The CDR3 loop reads CAIRGQEGAFF. The CDR3 DNA follows: TGTGCCATCCGGGGACAGGAAGGAGCTTTCTTT.

This clonotype has only a few counts. The chain joins TRBV7-3 to TRBJ2-1; 7 bases map to TRBD1. V was pared by 4 bases and J by 8 bases, with 11 bases of the junction left unmatched. CDR3 length: 15 amino acids. CDR1 is SGHTA and CDR2 is FQGTGA in the germline V gene. The CDR3 DNA follows: TGTGCCAGCAGCTCTAAGGGGGCGAAGATCGATGAGCAGTTCTTC. The encoded protein is CASSSKGAKIDEQFF.

This clonotype was observed many times. The rearrangement uses TRBV3-1 and TRBJ1-3; no reliable D call. The CDR3 loop spans 14 amino acids. V was clipped by 1 base and J by 4 bases, with 8 bases between them. The germline CDR1 and CDR2 sequences are LGHDT and YNNKEL (reference sequence). DNA of the CDR3: TGTGCCAGCAGCCAAGGCGGAGGAGGAAACACCATATATTTT. It yields the protein CASSQGGGGNTIYF.